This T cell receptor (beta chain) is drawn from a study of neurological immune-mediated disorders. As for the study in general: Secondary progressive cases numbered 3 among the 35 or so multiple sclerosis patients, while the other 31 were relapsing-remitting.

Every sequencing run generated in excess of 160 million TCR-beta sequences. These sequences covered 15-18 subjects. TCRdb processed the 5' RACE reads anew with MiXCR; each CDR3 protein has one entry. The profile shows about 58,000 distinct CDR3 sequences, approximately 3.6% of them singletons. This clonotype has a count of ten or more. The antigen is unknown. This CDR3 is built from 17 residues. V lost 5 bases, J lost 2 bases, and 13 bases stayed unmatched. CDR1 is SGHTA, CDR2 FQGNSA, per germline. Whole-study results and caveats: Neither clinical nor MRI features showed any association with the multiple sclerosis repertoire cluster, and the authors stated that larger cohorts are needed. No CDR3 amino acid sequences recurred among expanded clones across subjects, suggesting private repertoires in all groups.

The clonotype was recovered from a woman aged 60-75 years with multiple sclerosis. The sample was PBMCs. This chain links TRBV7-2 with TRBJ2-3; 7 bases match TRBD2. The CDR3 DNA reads TGTGCCAGCAGCCCGGAGGGAATCGCGGGAGCCACAGATACGCAGTATTTT. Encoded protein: CASSPEGIAGATDTQYF. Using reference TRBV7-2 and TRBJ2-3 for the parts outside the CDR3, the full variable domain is GAGVSQSPSNKVTEKGKDVELRCDPISGHTALYWYRQSLGQGLEFLIYFQGNSAPDKSGLPSDRFSAERTGGSVSTLTIQRTQQEDSAVYLCASSPEGIAGATDTQYFGPGTRLTVL.